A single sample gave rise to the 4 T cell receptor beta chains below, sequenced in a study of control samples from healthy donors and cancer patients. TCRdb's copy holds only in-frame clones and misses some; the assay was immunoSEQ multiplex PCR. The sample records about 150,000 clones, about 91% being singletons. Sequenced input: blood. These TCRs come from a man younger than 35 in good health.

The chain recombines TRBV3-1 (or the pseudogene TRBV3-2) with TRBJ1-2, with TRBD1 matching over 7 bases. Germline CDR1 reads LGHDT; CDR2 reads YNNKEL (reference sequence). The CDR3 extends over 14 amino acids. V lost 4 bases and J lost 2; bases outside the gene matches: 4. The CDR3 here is CASSRTTGNYGYTF. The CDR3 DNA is TGTGCCAGCAGCCGTACGACAGGGAACTATGGCTACACCTTC.

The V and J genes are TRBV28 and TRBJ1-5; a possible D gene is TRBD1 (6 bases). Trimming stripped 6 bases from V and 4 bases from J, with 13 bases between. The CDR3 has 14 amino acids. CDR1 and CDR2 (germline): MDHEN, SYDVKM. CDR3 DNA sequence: TGTGCCAGCAGCCAGCCGGGACAAAATCAGCCCCAGCATTTT. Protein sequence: CASSQPGQNQPQHF. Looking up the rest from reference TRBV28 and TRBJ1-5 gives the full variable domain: DVKVTQSSRYLVKRTGEKVFLECVQDMDHENMFWYRQDPGLGLRLIYFSYDVKMKEKGDIPEGYSVSREKKERFSLILESASTNQTSMYLCASSQPGQNQPQHFGDGTRLSIL.

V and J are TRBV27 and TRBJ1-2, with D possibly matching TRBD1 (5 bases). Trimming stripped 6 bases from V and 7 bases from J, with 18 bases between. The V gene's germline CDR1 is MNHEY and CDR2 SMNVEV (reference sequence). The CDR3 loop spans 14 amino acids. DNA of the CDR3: TGTGCCAGCAGCCTCGGACCCCAGGGAGGTGGCTACACCTTC. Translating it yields CASSLGPQGGGYTF.

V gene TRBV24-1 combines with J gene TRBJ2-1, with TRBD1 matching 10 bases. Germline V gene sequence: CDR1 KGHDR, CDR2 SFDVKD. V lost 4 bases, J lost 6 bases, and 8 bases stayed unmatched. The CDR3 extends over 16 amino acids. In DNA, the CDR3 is TGTGCCACCAGTGACCGAGACAGGGGGCGTATCAATGAGCAGTTCTTC. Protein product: CATSDRDRGRINEQFF.